Included here is one TCR beta chain sequence, with context. The V gene lost 4 bases and the J gene lost 2 bases, with 16 bases spanning the gap. Germline values: CDR1 SGDLS, CDR2 YYNGEE. The CDR3 runs 17 residues. This sample was included in a study of cytomegalovirus exposure and HLA in healthy donors. The PCR used 60 Vbeta and 13 Jbeta primers. Profiled with immunoSEQ multiplex PCR; TCRdb holds only in-frame clones, not every one. The table has over 150,000 clones, 87% seen once. What was sequenced was PBMCs. The chain is built from TRBV9 and TRBJ1-6, with a weak D call TRBD1 (5 bases). The TCR originated in a girl under three years old in good health and CMV-seronegative. The CDR3 reads CASSNTGGTPYNSPLHF. CDR3 DNA sequence: TGTGCCAGCAGCAATACAGGAGGGACCCCCTATAATTCACCCCTCCACTTT.